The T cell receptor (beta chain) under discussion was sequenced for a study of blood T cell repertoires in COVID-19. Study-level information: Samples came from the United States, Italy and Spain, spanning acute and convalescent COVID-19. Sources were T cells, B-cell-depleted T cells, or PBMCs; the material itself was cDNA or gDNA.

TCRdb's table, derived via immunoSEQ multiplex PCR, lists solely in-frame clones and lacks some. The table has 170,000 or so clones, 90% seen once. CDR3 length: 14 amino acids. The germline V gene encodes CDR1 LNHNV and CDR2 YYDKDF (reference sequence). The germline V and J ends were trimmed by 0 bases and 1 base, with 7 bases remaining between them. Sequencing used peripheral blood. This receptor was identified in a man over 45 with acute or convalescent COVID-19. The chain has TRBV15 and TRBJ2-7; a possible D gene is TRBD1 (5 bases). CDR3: CATSRDRGSYEQYF. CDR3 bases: TGTGCCACCAGCAGAGATAGGGGATCCTACGAGCAGTACTTC.